This TCR beta chain was retrieved from a study of T cell responses to AZD1222 COVID-19 vaccine. For this clone: Its target is unknown.

Second-dose intervals of approximately 4 or approximately 12 weeks were pooled. Assay: immunoSEQ multiplex PCR; the TCRdb copy retains only in-frame clones and omits some. The data show fewer than 90,000 clones, just over 90% seen once. The length of the CDR3 is 17 residues. CDR1 MDHEN and CDR2 SYDVKM come from the germline V gene. V lost 9 bases and J 2 bases, leaving 23 bases between the germline ends. Study outcomes and limitations: Spike regions recognized by vaccine-associated CD4 TCRs spanned the protein, led by 160-218 and 743-854. Most donors were white British, females outnumbered males, and clonal diversity was possibly underestimated.

The gene calls are TRBV28 and TRBJ2-1; D perhaps matches TRBD1 (6 bases). This clonotype was obtained from an adult who received the AZD1222 COVID-19 vaccine. This material consisted of peripheral blood, taken 28 days after the second AZD1222 dose. The CDR3 spells CARNQGPGPRAYNEQFF. CDR3 nucleotides: TGTGCCAGGAACCAGGGGCCGGGGCCTAGGGCCTACAATGAGCAGTTCTTC.